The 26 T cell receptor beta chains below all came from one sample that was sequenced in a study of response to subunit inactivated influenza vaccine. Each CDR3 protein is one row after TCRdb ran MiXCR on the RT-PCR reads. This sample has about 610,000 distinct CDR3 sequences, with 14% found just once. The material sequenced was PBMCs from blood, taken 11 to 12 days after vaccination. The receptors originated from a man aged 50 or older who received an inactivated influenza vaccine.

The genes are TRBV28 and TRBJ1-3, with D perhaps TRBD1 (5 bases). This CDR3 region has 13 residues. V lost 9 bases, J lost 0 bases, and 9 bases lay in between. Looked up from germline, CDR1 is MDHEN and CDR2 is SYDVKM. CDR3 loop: CASTGGSGNTIYF. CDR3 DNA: TGTGCCAGTACAGGCGGCTCTGGAAACACCATATATTTT.

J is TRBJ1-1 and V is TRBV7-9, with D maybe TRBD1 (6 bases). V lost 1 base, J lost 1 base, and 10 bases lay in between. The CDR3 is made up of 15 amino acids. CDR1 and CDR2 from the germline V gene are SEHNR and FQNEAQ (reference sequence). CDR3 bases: TGTGCCAGCAGCTTAGTCAGGGGACCGAACACTGAAGCTTTCTTT. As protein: CASSLVRGPNTEAFF.

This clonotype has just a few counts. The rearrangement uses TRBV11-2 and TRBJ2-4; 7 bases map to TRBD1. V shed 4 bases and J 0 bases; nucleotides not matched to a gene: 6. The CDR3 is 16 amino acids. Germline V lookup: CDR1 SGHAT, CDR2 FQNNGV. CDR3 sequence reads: CASSSQTGLAKNIQYF. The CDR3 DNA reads TGTGCCAGCAGCTCTCAGACAGGGCTAGCCAAAAACATTCAGTACTTC. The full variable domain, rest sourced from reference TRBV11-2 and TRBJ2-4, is EAGVAQSPRYKIIEKRQSVAFWCNPISGHATLYWYQQILGQGPKLLIQFQNNGVVDDSQLPKDRFSAERLKGVDSTLKIQPAKLEDSAVYLCASSSQTGLAKNIQYFGAGTRLSVL.

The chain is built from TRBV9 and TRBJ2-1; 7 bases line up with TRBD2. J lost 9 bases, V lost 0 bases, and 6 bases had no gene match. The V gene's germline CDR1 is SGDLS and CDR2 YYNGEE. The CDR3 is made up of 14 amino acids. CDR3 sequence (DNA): TGTGCCAGCAGCGTAGTAGGAGCGGGAATTGAGCAGTTCTTC. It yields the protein CASSVVGAGIEQFF.

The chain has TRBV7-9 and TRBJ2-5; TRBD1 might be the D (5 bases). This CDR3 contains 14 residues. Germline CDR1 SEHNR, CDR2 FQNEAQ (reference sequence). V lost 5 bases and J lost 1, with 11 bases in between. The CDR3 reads CASSVDSIQETQYF. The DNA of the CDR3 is TGTGCCAGCAGCGTAGACAGCATCCAAGAGACCCAGTACTTC.

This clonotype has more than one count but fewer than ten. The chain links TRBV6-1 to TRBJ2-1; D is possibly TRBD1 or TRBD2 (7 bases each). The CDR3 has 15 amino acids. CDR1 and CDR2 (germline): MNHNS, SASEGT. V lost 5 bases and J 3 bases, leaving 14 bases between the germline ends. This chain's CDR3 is CASSPAGGVYNEQFF. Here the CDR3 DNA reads TGTGCCAGCAGTCCGGCAGGGGGGGTCTACAATGAGCAGTTCTTC.

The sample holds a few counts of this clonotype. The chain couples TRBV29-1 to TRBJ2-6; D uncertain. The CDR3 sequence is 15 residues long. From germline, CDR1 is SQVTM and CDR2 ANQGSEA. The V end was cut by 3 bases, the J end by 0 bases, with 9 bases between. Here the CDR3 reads CSVDSWASGANVLTF. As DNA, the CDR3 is TGCAGCGTTGACAGTTGGGCCTCTGGGGCCAACGTCCTGACTTTC.

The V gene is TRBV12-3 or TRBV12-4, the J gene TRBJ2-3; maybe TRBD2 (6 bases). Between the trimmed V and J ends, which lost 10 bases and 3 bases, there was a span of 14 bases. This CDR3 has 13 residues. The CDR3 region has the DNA TGTGCCACTTCGCCGGGACTTACAGATACGCAGTATTTT. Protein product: CATSPGLTDTQYF.

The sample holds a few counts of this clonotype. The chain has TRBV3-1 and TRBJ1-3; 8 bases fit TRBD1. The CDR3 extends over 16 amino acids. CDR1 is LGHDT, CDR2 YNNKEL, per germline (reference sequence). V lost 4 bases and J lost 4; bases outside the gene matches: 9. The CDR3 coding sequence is TGTGCCAGCAGCCGGCGTTCGGACAGGGACGGAAACACCATATATTTT. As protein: CASSRRSDRDGNTIYF.

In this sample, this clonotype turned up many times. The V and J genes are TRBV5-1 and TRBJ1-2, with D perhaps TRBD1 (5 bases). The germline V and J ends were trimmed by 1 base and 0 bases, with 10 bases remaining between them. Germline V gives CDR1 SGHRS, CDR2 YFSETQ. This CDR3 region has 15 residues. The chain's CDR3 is CASSLTGDSNYGYTF. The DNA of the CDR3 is TGCGCCAGCAGCTTGACAGGAGACTCTAACTATGGCTACACCTTC. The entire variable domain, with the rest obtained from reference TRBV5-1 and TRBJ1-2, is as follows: KAGVTQTPRYLIKTRGQQVTLSCSPISGHRSVSWYQQTPGQGLQFLFEYFSETQRNKGNFPGRFSGRQFSNSRSEMNVSTLELGDSALYLCASSLTGDSNYGYTFGSGTRLTVV.

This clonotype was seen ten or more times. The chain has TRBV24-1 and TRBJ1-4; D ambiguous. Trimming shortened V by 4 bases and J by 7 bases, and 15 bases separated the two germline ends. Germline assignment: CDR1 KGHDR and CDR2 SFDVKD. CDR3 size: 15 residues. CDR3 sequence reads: CATSEPTVRGEKLFF. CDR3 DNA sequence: TGTGCCACCAGTGAGCCGACGGTCCGTGGTGAAAAACTGTTTTTT.

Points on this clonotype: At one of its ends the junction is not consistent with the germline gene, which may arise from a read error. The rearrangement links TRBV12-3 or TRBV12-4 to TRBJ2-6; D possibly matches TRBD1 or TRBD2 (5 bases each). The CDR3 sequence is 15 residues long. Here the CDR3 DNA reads TGTGCCAGCAGCCAGAGGGGCGCTGGGGGCAACGTCCTGACTTTC. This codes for CASSQRGAGGNVLTF.

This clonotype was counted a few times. CDR3 nucleotide sequence: TGCAGTGCTAGAGGCGGGACCCAGGGTCAGCCCCAGCATTTT. Translating gives CSARGGTQGQPQHF. This chain joins TRBV20-1 and TRBJ1-5; possibly TRBD1 for D (5 bases). The CDR3 runs to 14 residues. V was pared by 1 base and J by 6 bases, with 13 bases between. Germline V gene sequence: CDR1 DFQATT, CDR2 SNEGSKA (reference sequence).

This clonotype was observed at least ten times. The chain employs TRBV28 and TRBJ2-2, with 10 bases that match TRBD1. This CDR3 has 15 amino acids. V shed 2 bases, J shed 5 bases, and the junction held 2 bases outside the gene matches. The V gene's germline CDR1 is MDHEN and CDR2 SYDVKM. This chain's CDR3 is CASSLDRGRTGELFF. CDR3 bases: TGTGCCAGCAGTTTAGACAGGGGGCGTACCGGGGAGCTGTTTTTT.

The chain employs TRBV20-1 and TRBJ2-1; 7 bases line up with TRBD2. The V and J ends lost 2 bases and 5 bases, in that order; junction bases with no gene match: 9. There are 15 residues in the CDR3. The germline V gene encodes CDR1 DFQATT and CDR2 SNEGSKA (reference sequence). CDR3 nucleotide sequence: TGCAGTGCTAGACGCCCGGCTAGCGGCCACAATGAGCAGTTCTTC. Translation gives CSARRPASGHNEQFF.

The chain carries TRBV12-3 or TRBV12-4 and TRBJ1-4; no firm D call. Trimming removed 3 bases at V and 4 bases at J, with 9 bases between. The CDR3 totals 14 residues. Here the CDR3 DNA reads TGTGCCAGCAGTTTGTATCACGTTAATGAAAAACTGTTTTTT. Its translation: CASSLYHVNEKLFF.

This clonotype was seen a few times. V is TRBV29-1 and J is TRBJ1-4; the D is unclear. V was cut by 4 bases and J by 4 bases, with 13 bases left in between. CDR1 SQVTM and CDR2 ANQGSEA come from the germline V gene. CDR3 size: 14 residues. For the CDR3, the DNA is TGCAGCGTTGTTAGTTCCGGCCGTAATGAAAAACTGTTTTTT. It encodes CSVVSSGRNEKLFF.

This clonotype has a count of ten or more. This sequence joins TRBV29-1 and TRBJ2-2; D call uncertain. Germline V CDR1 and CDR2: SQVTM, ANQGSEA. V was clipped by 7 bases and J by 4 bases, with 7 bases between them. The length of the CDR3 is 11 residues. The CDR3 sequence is CSALTTGELFF. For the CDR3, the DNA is TGCAGCGCCTTAACCACCGGGGAGCTGTTTTTT.

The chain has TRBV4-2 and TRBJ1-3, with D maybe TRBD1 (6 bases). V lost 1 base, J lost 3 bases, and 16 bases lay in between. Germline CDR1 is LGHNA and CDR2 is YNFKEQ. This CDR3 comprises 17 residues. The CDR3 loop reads CASSQVQGGMFGNTIYF. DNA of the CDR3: TGTGCCAGCAGCCAAGTGCAAGGGGGTATGTTTGGAAACACCATATATTTT.

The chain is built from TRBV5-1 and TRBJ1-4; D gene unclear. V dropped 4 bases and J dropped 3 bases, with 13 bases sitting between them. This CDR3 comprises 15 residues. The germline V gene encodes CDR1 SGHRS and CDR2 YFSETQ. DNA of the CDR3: TGCGCCAGCAGCGACCCAGGACGAGCTAATGAAAAACTGTTTTTT. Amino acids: CASSDPGRANEKLFF.

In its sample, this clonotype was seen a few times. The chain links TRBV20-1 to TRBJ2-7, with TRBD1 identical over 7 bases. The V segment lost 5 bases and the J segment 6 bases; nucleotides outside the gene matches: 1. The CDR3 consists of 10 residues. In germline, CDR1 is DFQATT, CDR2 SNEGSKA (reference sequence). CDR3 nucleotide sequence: TGCAGTGCTTACAGGGGCGAGCAGTACTTC. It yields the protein CSAYRGEQYF.

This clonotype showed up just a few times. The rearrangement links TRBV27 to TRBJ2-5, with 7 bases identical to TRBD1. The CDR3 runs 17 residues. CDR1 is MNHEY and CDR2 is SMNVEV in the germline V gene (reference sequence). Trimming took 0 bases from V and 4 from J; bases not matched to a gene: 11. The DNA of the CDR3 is TGTGCCAGCAGTTTATCAATCGGGACAGCGGCGAGAGAGACCCAGTACTTC. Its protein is CASSLSIGTAARETQYF.

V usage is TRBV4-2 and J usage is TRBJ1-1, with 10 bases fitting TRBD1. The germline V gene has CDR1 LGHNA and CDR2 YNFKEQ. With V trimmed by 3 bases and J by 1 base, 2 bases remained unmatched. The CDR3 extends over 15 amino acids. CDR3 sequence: CASSQGQGRNTEAFF. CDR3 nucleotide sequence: TGTGCCAGCAGCCAGGGACAGGGGAGGAACACTGAAGCTTTCTTT.

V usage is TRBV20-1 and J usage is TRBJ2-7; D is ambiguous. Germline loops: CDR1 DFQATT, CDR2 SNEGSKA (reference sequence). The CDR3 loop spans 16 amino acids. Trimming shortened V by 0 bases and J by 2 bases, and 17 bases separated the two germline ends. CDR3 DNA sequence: TGCAGTGCTAGAGAACTGCTACTCAGAGAGGCCTACGAGCAGTACTTC. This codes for CSARELLLREAYEQYF.

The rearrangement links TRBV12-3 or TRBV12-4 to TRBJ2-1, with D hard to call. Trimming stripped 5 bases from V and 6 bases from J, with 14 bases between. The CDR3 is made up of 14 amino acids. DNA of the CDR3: TGTGCCAGCAGTCGCCGGTGGGCCGGCAATGAGCAGTTCTTC. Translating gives CASSRRWAGNEQFF.

The CDR3 DNA reads as TGTGCCAGCTCACCACGACAAGACGCAACTAATGAAAAACTGTTTTTT. It translates to CASSPRQDATNEKLFF. The chain recombines TRBV18 with TRBJ1-4; D is ambiguous. Germline V CDR1 and CDR2: KGHSH, LQKENI. The V end lost 1 base, the J end lost 0 bases, and 9 bases lay between the germline ends. The CDR3 has 16 amino acids.